The 16 T cell receptor beta chains in this list originate from one sample, sequenced in a study of cytomegalovirus exposure and HLA in healthy donors. The table came from immunoSEQ multiplex PCR; TCRdb's copy has only in-frame clones and leaves some out. The table has roughly 270,000 clones, around 87% seen once. Sequenced input: PBMCs. All receptors come from a young woman in good health and CMV-seronegative.

The V call is TRBV5-1, the J call TRBJ1-2, with a possible D match to TRBD1 (6 bases). The CDR3 contains 14 residues. CDR1 is SGHRS, CDR2 YFSETQ, per germline. The V and J ends lost 0 bases and 4 bases respectively, with 10 bases between them. This CDR3 is CASSLGQDPYGYTF. CDR3 bases: TGCGCCAGCAGCTTGGGACAGGACCCCTATGGCTACACCTTC.

The chain is built from TRBV5-1 and TRBJ2-5, with 8 bases fitting TRBD2. This CDR3 contains 15 residues. With V trimmed by 4 bases and J by 5 bases, 10 bases remained unmatched. Germline V gene data show CDR1 as SGHRS and CDR2 as YFSETQ. CDR3 protein: CASSAGTSRGETQYF. CDR3 in DNA: TGCGCCAGCAGCGCCGGGACTAGTCGGGGCGAGACCCAGTACTTC. Using reference TRBV5-1 and TRBJ2-5 for the parts outside the CDR3, the full variable domain is KAGVTQTPRYLIKTRGQQVTLSCSPISGHRSVSWYQQTPGQGLQFLFEYFSETQRNKGNFPGRFSGRQFSNSRSEMNVSTLELGDSALYLCASSAGTSRGETQYFGPGTRLLVL.

This clone came up once. The V and J genes are TRBV28 and TRBJ1-2; 7 bases line up with TRBD1. Germline V lookup: CDR1 MDHEN, CDR2 SYDVKM. The J segment lost 8 bases and the V segment lost 5 bases, leaving 8 bases of the junction unmatched. The CDR3 totals 13 residues. CDR3: CASSLTGPGGYTF. The CDR3 DNA sequence: TGTGCCAGCAGTCTGACAGGGCCAGGGGGCTACACCTTC.

The V and J genes are TRBV7-9 and TRBJ2-1; 7 nucleotides line up with TRBD2. This CDR3 is built from 14 residues. Germline trimming cut 5 bases from V and 8 bases from J; bases unmatched to any gene: 9. Germline-derived CDR1 and CDR2 are SEHNR and FQNEAQ (reference sequence). The CDR3 bases are TGTGCCAGCAGCCTCCCGACTAGCAAGGATGAGCAGTTCTTC. It encodes CASSLPTSKDEQFF.

The chain employs TRBV7-3 and TRBJ2-3, with 7 positions matching TRBD2. Germline V gives CDR1 SGHTA, CDR2 FQGTGA. Losses at the gene ends were 5 bases for V and 1 base for J; bases not matched to a gene: 15. This CDR3 has 18 amino acids. The CDR3 region has the DNA TGTGCCAGCAGCCTCGCACCTCACAATCTAGCGGGCACAGATACGCAGTATTTT. This codes for CASSLAPHNLAGTDTQYF.

The chain combines TRBV4-1 with TRBJ2-3, with 12 bases that match TRBD2. Unmatched junction bases numbered 7, after V lost 4 bases and J lost 5 bases. Per the germline V gene, CDR1 is MGHRA and CDR2 is YSYEKL. The length of the CDR3 is 16 residues. The CDR3 here is CASSPEPGLAGDTQYF. The CDR3 DNA sequence: TGCGCCAGCAGCCCCGAACCGGGACTAGCGGGAGATACGCAGTATTTT.

This clone was recorded only once. This chain links TRBV7-8 with TRBJ1-6; the D is unclear. The CDR3 is made up of 16 amino acids. Germline V gives CDR1 SGHVS, CDR2 FQNEAQ. Trimming took off 5 bases at V and 1 base at J, with 12 bases between the two ends. This CDR3 reads CASSEDSASYNSPLHF. CDR3 nucleotides: TGTGCCAGCAGCGAAGACTCGGCATCCTATAATTCACCCCTCCACTTT.

This clone has ten or more counts. The rearrangement uses TRBV27 and TRBJ2-5; 10 nucleotides match TRBD1. V lost 5 bases, J lost 4 bases, and 7 bases stayed unmatched. This CDR3 spans 15 amino acids. From germline, CDR1 is MNHEY and CDR2 SMNVEV (reference sequence). CDR3 protein: CASSRDRGLRETQYF. DNA of the CDR3: TGTGCCAGCAGTCGTGACAGGGGGCTGAGAGAGACCCAGTACTTC.

V gene TRBV7-2 combines with J gene TRBJ1-2; D gene ambiguous. The CDR3 is made up of 12 amino acids. Germline lookup yields CDR1 SGHTA and CDR2 FQGNSA. Trimming cost V 2 bases and J 8 bases, with 9 bases left between them. Here the CDR3 DNA reads TGTGCCAGCAGCTTATTTCCGGTAGGCTACACCTTC. It translates to CASSLFPVGYTF.

This chain joins TRBV6-1 and TRBJ1-5, with D unresolved. Per germline, CDR1 MNHNS and CDR2 SASEGT. This CDR3 is 13 amino acids long. The V and J ends lost 6 bases and 1 base respectively, with 7 bases between them. The CDR3 bases are TGTGCCAGCAGGACAACAAGCAATCAGCCCCAGCATTTT. Residues: CASRTTSNQPQHF.

The rearrangement joins TRBV10-3 to TRBJ2-7; 7 bases agree with TRBD1. The CDR3 is made up of 14 amino acids. Unmatched junction bases numbered 9, after V lost 8 bases and J lost 2 bases. Looked up from germline, CDR1 is ENHRY and CDR2 is SYGVKD. The DNA of the CDR3 is TGTGCCATCGCCGAGACAGGGTCGACCTACGAGCAGTACTTC. Residues: CAIAETGSTYEQYF.

V gene TRBV10-3 combines with J gene TRBJ2-1; 9 bases are a match to TRBD1. Germline CDR1 reads ENHRY; CDR2 reads SYGVKD. The CDR3 sequence is 18 residues long. V gave up 5 bases and J gave up 6 bases; unmatched junction bases: 17. CDR3 sequence reads: CAISHKQHPGQGINEQFF. The CDR3 bases are TGTGCCATCAGTCACAAGCAACACCCGGGACAGGGTATCAATGAGCAGTTCTTC.

The gene calls are TRBV12-5 and TRBJ2-1; 7 nucleotides line up with TRBD2. Per the germline V gene, CDR1 is LGHNT and CDR2 is FRNRAP. J gave up 12 bases and V 6 bases, and 5 bases lay outside the gene matches. CDR3 length equals 11 residues. The CDR3 sequence: CASGPREGQFF. CDR3 DNA sequence: TGTGCTAGTGGACCCAGGGAGGGGCAGTTCTTC.

V and J are TRBV5-1 and TRBJ2-3; D is perhaps TRBD2 (6 bases). The CDR3 is made up of 15 amino acids. V dropped 0 bases and J dropped 4 bases, with 12 bases sitting between them. Germline CDR1 and CDR2: SGHRS and YFSETQ. The CDR3 spells CASSLVPGDSDTQYF. Here the CDR3 DNA reads TGCGCCAGCAGCTTGGTGCCGGGAGATTCAGATACGCAGTATTTT.

Comments on this clone: At one boundary the junction diverges from the germline segment, which might be a read error. The chain links TRBV4-2 to TRBJ2-1; 13 positions agree with TRBD2. The CDR3 extends over 15 amino acids. Per the germline V gene, CDR1 is LGHNA and CDR2 is YNFKEQ. CDR3 amino acids: CASRQGTSGNNEQFF. The DNA for the CDR3 is TGTGCCAGCAGGCAAGGGACTAGCGGGAACAATGAGCAGTTCTTC.

J is TRBJ2-3 and V is TRBV27, with TRBD1 matching over 7 bases. The CDR3 contains 11 residues. J lost 6 bases, V lost 7 bases, and 1 base had no gene match. Germline values: CDR1 MNHEY, CDR2 SMNVEV (reference sequence). CDR3 sequence: CASIRGDTQYF. In nucleotides, the CDR3 is TGTGCCAGCATCAGGGGGGATACGCAGTATTTT.